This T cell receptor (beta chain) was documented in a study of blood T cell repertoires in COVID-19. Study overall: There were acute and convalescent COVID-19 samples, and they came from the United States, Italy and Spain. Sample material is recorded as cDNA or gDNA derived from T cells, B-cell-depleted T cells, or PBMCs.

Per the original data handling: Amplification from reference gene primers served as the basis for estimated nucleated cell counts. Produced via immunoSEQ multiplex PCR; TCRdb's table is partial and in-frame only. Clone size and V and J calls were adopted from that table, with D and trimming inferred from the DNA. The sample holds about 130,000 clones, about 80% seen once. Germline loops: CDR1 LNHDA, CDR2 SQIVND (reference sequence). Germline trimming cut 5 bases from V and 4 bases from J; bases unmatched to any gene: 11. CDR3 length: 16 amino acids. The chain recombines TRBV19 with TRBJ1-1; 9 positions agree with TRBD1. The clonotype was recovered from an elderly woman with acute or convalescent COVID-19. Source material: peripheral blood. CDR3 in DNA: TGTGCCAGTAGTCCAGGGACAGGGTCGGCGGCCACTGAAGCTTTCTTT. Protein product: CASSPGTGSAATEAFF.